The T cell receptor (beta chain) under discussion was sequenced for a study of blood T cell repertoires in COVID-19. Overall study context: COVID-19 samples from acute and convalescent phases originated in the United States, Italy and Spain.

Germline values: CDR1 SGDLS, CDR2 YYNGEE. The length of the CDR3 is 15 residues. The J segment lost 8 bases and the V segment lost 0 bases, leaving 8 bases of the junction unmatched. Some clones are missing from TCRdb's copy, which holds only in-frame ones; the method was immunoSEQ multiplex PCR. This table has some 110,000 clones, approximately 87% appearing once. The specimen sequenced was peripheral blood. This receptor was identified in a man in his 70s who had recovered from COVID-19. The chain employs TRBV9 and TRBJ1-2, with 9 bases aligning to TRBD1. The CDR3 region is CASSVVAGQGRGYTF. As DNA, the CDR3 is TGTGCCAGCAGCGTAGTCGCGGGACAGGGAAGAGGCTACACCTTC.